The text below deals with one T cell receptor (beta chain). In the original analysis: Estimated nucleated cell counts came from reference gene primer amplification. The protocol was immunoSEQ multiplex PCR, while the TCRdb copy is restricted to in-frame clones and leaves out a portion. V and J calls and clone size come straight from that table; D and trimming were deduced from the DNA. The sample contains roughly 90,000 clones, approximately 80% of which appear only once. With 5 bases removed from V and 2 bases from J, the gap between germline ends came to 14 bases. Germline assignment: CDR1 SGHRS and CDR2 YFSETQ. This CDR3 has 15 residues. The data were taken from a study of blood T cell repertoires in COVID-19. As for the study in general: COVID-19 samples from acute and convalescent phases originated in the United States, Italy and Spain. From T cells, B-cell-depleted T cells, or PBMCs came the material, which was cDNA or gDNA.

The TCR comes from a woman aged 70 to 79 with acute or convalescent COVID-19. The specimen was peripheral blood. This rearrangement joins TRBV5-1 to TRBJ2-1; maybe TRBD2 (7 bases). The CDR3 bases are TGCGCCAGCAGGGGTCCGGGGGGCGCCTACAATGAGCAGTTCTTC. It is translated as CASRGPGGAYNEQFF.